A single sample gave rise to the 9 T cell receptor beta chains below, sequenced in a study of T cell repertoires in cytomegalovirus infection. Their specific antigens are unknown. TCRdb reanalysed the reads using MiXCR and keeps one entry per CDR3 protein. The table records about half a million distinct CDR3 sequences, 30% to 35% of them present only once. Sequences were derived from cultured PBMCs, sampled from culture after CMV antigen stimulation. These receptors were taken from a human donor in good health (CMV status not recorded). Some clones in this sample may be carry-over from other donors' samples.

This clonotype showed up just a few times. The chain recombines TRBV7-8 with TRBJ2-2, with TRBD1 as a possible D gene (5 bases). CDR3 length: 15 amino acids. The germline gives CDR1 SGHVS, CDR2 FQNEAQ. V lost 1 base, J lost 5 bases, and 11 bases lay in between. CDR3 loop: CASSLGQGWTGELFF. Written as DNA, the CDR3 is TGTGCCAGCAGCTTAGGGCAGGGATGGACCGGGGAGCTGTTTTTT. The full variable domain, with the rest looked up from reference TRBV7-8 and TRBJ2-2, is GAGVSQSPRYKVAKRGQDVALRCDPISGHVSLFWYQQALGQGPEFLTYFQNEAQLDKSGLPSDRFFAERPEGSVSTLKIQRTQQEDSAVYLCASSLGQGWTGELFFGEGSRLTVL.

The rearrangement links TRBV2 to TRBJ2-5; 10 bases fit TRBD2. This CDR3 is built from 19 residues. The V segment lost 6 bases and the J segment 2 bases; nucleotides outside the gene matches: 18. Germline CDR1 is SNHLY and CDR2 is FYNNEI. This CDR3 is CASSLRLLRASGGQETQYF. The CDR3, as DNA: TGTGCCAGCAGCCTGCGACTTTTGCGAGCTAGCGGGGGACAAGAGACCCAGTACTTC.

This clonotype has just a few counts. V gene TRBV4-3 combines with J gene TRBJ2-2; D unresolved. The CDR3 has 14 amino acids. Trimming pared 3 bases from V and 3 bases from J, leaving 8 bases between. Germline CDR1 LGHNA, CDR2 YSLEER. The CDR3 loop is CASSQRTDTGELFF. For the CDR3, the DNA is TGCGCCAGCAGCCAGCGGACGGACACCGGGGAGCTGTTTTTT.

The genes are TRBV6-6 and TRBJ2-7; 9 positions agree with TRBD1. CDR1 and CDR2 (germline): MNHNY, SVGAGI (reference sequence). The length of the CDR3 is 14 residues. V trimming: 5 bases; J trimming: 4 bases; junction bases outside the gene matches: 6. CDR3 loop: CASSGKTGGYEQYF. CDR3 sequence (DNA): TGTGCCAGCAGTGGTAAGACAGGGGGATACGAGCAGTACTTC.

The J gene is TRBJ2-6, the V gene TRBV24-1; no definite D call. Trimming left V 8 bases short and J 0 bases short, with 7 bases between. The CDR3 runs 14 residues. Germline V CDR1 and CDR2: KGHDR, SFDVKD. CDR3: CATNSNSGANVLTF. The DNA for the CDR3 is TGTGCCACCAACAGTAACTCTGGGGCCAACGTCCTGACTTTC.

The J gene is TRBJ1-1, the V gene TRBV6-2 or TRBV6-3; 8 nucleotides match TRBD1. With V trimmed by 3 bases and J by 0 bases, 6 bases remained unmatched. The CDR3 is 16 residues long. Per germline, CDR1 MNHEY and CDR2 SVGEGT. This CDR3 is CASSYTTGGVNTEAFF. In nucleotides, the CDR3 is TGTGCCAGCAGTTATACCACAGGGGGTGTGAACACTGAAGCTTTCTTT.

The V gene is TRBV29-1, the J gene TRBJ2-7; a possible D gene is TRBD1 (6 bases). CDR3 length equals 13 residues. Trimming took 6 bases from V and 1 from J, leaving 13 bases between them. Germline V gives CDR1 SQVTM, CDR2 ANQGSEA. CDR3 region: CSVSTGHSYEQYF. CDR3 DNA: TGCAGCGTCTCGACGGGACATTCCTACGAGCAGTACTTC.

This clonotype showed up many times. The chain is built from TRBV7-9 and TRBJ1-4, with TRBD1 identical over 7 bases. The V segment lost 5 bases and the J segment 5 bases; nucleotides outside the gene matches: 5. The CDR3 consists of 14 residues. The germline CDR1 and CDR2 sequences are SEHNR and FQNEAQ (reference sequence). The CDR3 sequence is CASSPGTANEKLFF. The CDR3 region has the DNA TGTGCCAGCAGCCCCGGGACAGCGAATGAAAAACTGTTTTTT.

V and J are TRBV6-6 and TRBJ2-7; D may match TRBD1 or TRBD2 (6 bases each). V lost 0 bases and J 3 bases, leaving 18 bases between the germline ends. The V gene's germline CDR1 is MNHNY and CDR2 SVGAGI (reference sequence). The CDR3 consists of 17 residues. The CDR3 sequence: CASSYSVAVQGHYEQYV. CDR3 in DNA: TGTGCCAGCAGTTACTCGGTAGCGGTACAGGGCCACTACGAGCAGTACGTC.